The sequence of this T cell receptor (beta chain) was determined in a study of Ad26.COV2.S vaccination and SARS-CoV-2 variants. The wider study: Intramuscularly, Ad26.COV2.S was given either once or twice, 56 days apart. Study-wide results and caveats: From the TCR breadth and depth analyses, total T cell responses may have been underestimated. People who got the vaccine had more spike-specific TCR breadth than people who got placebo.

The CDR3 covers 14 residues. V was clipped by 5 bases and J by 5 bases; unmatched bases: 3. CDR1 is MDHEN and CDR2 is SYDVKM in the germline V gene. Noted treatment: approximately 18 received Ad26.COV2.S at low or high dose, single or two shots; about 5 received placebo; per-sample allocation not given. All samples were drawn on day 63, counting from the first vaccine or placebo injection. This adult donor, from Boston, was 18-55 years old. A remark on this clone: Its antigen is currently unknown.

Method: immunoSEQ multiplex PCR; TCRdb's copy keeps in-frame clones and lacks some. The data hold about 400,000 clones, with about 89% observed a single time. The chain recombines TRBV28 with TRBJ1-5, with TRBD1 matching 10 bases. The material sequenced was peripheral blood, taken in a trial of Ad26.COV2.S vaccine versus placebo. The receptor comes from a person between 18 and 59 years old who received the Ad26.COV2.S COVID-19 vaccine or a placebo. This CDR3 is CASSKTGGHQPQHF. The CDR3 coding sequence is TGTGCCAGCAGTAAGACAGGGGGCCATCAGCCCCAGCATTTT.